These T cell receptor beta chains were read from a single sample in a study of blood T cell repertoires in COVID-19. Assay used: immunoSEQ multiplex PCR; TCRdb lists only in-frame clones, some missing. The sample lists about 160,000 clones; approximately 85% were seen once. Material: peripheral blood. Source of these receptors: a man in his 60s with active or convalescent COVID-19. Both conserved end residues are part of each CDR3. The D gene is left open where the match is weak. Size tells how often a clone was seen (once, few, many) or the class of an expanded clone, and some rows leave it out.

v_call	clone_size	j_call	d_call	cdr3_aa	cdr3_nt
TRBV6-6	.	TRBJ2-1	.	CASARLEYNEQFF	TGTGCCAGCGCCCGACTAGAGTACAATGAGCAGTTCTTC
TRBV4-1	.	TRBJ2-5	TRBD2	CASSQGLADQETQYF	TGCGCCAGCAGCCAGGGACTAGCAGACCAAGAGACCCAGTACTTC
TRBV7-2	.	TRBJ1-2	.	CASSRQVANYGYTF	TGTGCCAGCAGCAGACAAGTAGCTAACTATGGCTACACCTTC
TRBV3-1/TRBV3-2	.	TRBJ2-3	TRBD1	CASSQDPMGQGFDTQYF	TGTGCCAGCAGCCAAGACCCTATGGGACAGGGGTTTGATACGCAGTATTTT
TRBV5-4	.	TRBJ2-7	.	CASSKGGVGEQYF	TGTGCCAGCAGTAAGGGAGGCGTCGGCGAGCAGTACTTC
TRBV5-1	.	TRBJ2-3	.	CASTRGAQRDTQYF	TGCGCCAGCACTCGGGGGGCGCAAAGAGATACGCAGTATTTT
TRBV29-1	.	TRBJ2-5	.	CSVGALGLYETQYF	TGCAGCGTCGGCGCCCTGGGGCTGTACGAGACCCAGTACTTC
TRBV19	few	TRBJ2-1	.	CASSMEGGIEQFF	TGTGCCAGTAGTATGGAGGGGGGGATTGAGCAGTTCTTC
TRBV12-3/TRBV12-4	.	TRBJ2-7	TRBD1	CASSAGGGYEQYF	TGTGCCAGCAGTGCAGGGGGCGGGTACGAGCAGTACTTC
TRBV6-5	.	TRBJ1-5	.	CASTERRDQPQHF	TGTGCCAGCACCGAGAGACGGGATCAGCCCCAGCATTTT
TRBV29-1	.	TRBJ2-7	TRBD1	CSADGGQGIYEQYF	TGCAGCGCCGATGGGGGACAGGGGATATACGAGCAGTACTTC
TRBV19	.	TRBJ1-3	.	CASSTGRITGNTIYF	TGTGCCAGTAGTACAGGCCGAATAACTGGAAACACCATATATTTT
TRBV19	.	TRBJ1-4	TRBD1	CASKDRRYEKLFF	TGTGCCAGTAAGGACAGGAGGTATGAAAAACTGTTTTTT
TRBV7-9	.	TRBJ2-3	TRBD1	CATGPGQGGADTQYF	TGTGCCACCGGGCCGGGACAGGGGGGCGCAGATACGCAGTATTTT
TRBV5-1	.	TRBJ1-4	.	CASSLGTNEKLFF	TGCGCCAGCAGCTTGGGGACAAATGAAAAACTGTTTTTT
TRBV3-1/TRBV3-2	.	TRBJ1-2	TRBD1	CASSQVTGDNYGYTF	TGTGCCAGCAGCCAAGTGACAGGGGACAACTATGGCTACACCTTC
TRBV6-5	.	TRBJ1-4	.	CASSYSTQSNEKLFF	TGTGCCAGCAGTTACTCGACTCAGTCTAATGAAAAACTGTTTTTT
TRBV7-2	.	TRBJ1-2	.	CASSARTENYGYTF	TGTGCCAGCAGCGCCAGGACAGAGAACTATGGCTACACCTTC
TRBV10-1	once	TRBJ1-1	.	CASSLPGGTEAFF	TGCGCCAGCAGTTTGCCGGGGGGCACTGAAGCTTTCTTT
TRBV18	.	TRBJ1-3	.	CASSTGTVPRDTIYF	TGTGCCAGCTCAACCGGCACAGTCCCACGCGACACCATATATTTT
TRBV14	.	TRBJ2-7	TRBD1	CASSQAGTGTYEQYF	TGTGCCAGCAGCCAGGCCGGGACAGGGACCTACGAGCAGTACTTC
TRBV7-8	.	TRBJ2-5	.	CASSPDSSAETQYF	TGTGCCAGCAGCCCTGACTCCAGCGCAGAGACCCAGTACTTC
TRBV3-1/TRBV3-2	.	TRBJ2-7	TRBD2	CASSQPELAAEQYF	TGTGCCAGCAGCCAACCGGAACTAGCGGCCGAGCAGTACTTC
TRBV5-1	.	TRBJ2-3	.	CASSELGGTDTQYF	TGCGCCAGCAGCGAACTAGGAGGCACAGATACGCAGTATTTT
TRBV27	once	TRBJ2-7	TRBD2	CASSLWGVRETFYEQYF	TGTGCCAGCAGTTTATGGGGAGTGCGGGAGACTTTCTACGAGCAGTACTTC
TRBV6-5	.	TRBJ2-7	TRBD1	CASREDRGNEQYF	TGTGCCAGCAGGGAGGACAGGGGCAACGAGCAGTACTTC
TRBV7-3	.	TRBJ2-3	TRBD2	CASSPRTSGTQYF	TGTGCCAGCAGCCCGAGGACTAGCGGTACGCAGTATTTT
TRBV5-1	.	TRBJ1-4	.	CASSLGGGEKLFF	TGCGCCAGCAGCTTGGGAGGGGGTGAAAAACTGTTTTTT
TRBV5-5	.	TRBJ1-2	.	CASSLFSSRGYTF	TGTGCCAGCAGCCTTTTTAGTTCTCGAGGCTACACCTTC
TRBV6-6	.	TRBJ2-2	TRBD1	CASSPGTGSGELFF	TGTGCCAGCAGTCCCGGGACAGGGTCGGGGGAGCTGTTTTTT
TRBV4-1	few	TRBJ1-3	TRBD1	CASSQTGGSGNTIYF	TGCGCCAGCAGCCAGACAGGGGGCTCTGGAAACACCATATATTTT
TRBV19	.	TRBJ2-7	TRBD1	CASSRLPGQGRSYEQYF	TGTGCCAGTAGCAGATTACCGGGACAGGGGCGATCCTACGAGCAGTACTTC
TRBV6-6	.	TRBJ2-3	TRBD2	CASSYVEWSGEDTQYF	TGTGCCAGCAGTTACGTCGAATGGAGCGGGGAAGATACGCAGTATTTT
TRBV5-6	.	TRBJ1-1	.	CASSLAPGVDTEAFF	TGTGCCAGCAGCTTGGCTCCGGGAGTTGACACTGAAGCTTTCTTT
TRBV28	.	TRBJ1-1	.	CASNTGTTGFGAFF	TGTGCCAGCAACACCGGGACAACCGGTTTTGGGGCTTTCTTT
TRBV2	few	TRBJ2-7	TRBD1	CASSERQGAAVEQYF	TGTGCCAGCAGTGAACGACAGGGGGCGGCAGTCGAGCAGTACTTC
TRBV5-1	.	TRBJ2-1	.	CASSYDSYNEQFF	TGCGCCAGCAGCTACGACAGTTACAATGAGCAGTTCTTC
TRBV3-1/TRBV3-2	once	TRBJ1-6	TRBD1	CASSHLQGARNSPLHF	TGTGCCAGCAGCCACTTACAGGGGGCGCGTAATTCACCCCTCCACTTT
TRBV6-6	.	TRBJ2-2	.	CASSLTTANTGELFF	TGTGCCAGCAGTCTCACCACAGCGAACACCGGGGAGCTGTTTTTT
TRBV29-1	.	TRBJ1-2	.	CSVVKGTDNYGYTF	TGCAGCGTTGTTAAGGGGACTGATAACTATGGCTACACCTTC
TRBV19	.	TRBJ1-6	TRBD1	CASSRTGGLSPLHF	TGTGCCAGTAGTAGGACAGGGGGCCTTTCACCCCTCCACTTT
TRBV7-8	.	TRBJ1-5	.	CASSLGWAQPQHF	TGTGCCAGCAGCTTAGGATGGGCTCAGCCCCAGCATTTT
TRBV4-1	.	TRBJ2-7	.	CASSQPSASYEQYF	TGCGCCAGCAGCCAACCTAGCGCCTCCTACGAGCAGTACTTC
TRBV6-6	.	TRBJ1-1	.	CASSYSGREAFF	TGTGCCAGCAGTTACTCGGGGCGGGAAGCTTTCTTT
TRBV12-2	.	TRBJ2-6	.	CASRLAGYGISGANVLTF	TGTGCAAGTCGCTTAGCGGGCTATGGAATCTCTGGGGCCAACGTCCTGACTTTC
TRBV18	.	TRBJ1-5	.	CASSQGRVNQPQHF	TGTGCCAGCTCCCAAGGCAGGGTCAATCAGCCCCAGCATTTT
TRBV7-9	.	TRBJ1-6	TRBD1	CASSPQGAGPNSPLHF	TGTGCCAGCAGCCCCCAGGGGGCAGGGCCAAATTCACCCCTCCACTTT
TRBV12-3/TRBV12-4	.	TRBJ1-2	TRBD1	CASRGDRIYGYTF	TGTGCCAGCAGGGGGGACAGAATCTATGGCTACACCTTC
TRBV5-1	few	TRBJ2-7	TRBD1	CASSPTGNYEQYF	TGCGCCAGCAGCCCGACAGGGAATTACGAGCAGTACTTC
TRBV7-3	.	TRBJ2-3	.	CASGPRGGAGDTQYF	TGTGCCAGCGGCCCTCGAGGGGGGGCAGGAGATACGCAGTATTTT
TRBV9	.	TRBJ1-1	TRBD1	CASSVRQGASEAFF	TGTGCCAGCAGCGTACGACAGGGGGCGTCTGAAGCTTTCTTT
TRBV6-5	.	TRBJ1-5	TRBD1	CASSPDRGNQPQHF	TGTGCCAGCAGTCCGGACAGGGGCAATCAGCCCCAGCATTTT
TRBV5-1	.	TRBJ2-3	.	CASSLERGASDTQYF	TGCGCCAGCAGCTTGGAACGGGGGGCGTCTGATACGCAGTATTTT
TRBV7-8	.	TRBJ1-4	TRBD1	CASREDRVGNEKLFF	TGTGCCAGCAGAGAGGACAGGGTAGGGAATGAAAAACTGTTTTTT
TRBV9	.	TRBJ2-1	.	CASSRAGGRTGNEQFF	TGTGCCAGCAGCCGGGCCGGAGGGAGGACAGGCAATGAGCAGTTCTTC